This T cell receptor beta chain appears in the sequencing data of a study of CD8 T cells in Susac syndrome. With random hexamers, reverse transcription was performed on roughly 0.45 to 1 ug of RNA. A single record per CDR3 protein comes from TCRdb applying MiXCR to the immunoSEQ multiplex PCR reads. The table lists around 200,000 distinct CDR3 sequences, 90% to 95% of them singletons. Sequenced material: CD4+ T cells from PBMCs. The clonotype was recovered from a human donor in good health.

The CDR3 DNA sequence: TGCGCCAGCAGCCAAGGCGGGGGAGAGTACAATGAGCAGTTCTTC. Protein sequence: CASSQGGGEYNEQFF. The genes are TRBV4-3 and TRBJ2-1, with 7 positions matching TRBD2. Trimming at V came to 1 base and at J to 4 bases, leaving 4 bases not matched to a gene. The CDR3 loop spans 15 amino acids. Germline V lookup: CDR1 LGHNA, CDR2 YSLEER.